Reported below is one T cell receptor (beta chain). The CDR3 totals 19 residues. Per the germline V gene, CDR1 is LNHNV and CDR2 is YYDKDF (reference sequence). Trimming shortened V by 0 bases and J by 5 bases, and 22 bases separated the two germline ends. Measured with immunoSEQ multiplex PCR; TCRdb has only the in-frame clones, and not every one. The profile shows around 100,000 clones, about 86% of them singletons. The source of the sample is a study of control samples from healthy donors and cancer patients. This sequence joins TRBV15 and TRBJ1-4, with D tentatively TRBD1 (5 bases). The receptor's source is a man in his thirties or forties in good health. Specimen: blood. This chain's CDR3 is CATSRDPNAFLGGNEKLFF. As DNA, the CDR3 is TGTGCCACCAGCAGAGACCCGAATGCATTTTTGGGGGGGAATGAAAAACTGTTTTTT.